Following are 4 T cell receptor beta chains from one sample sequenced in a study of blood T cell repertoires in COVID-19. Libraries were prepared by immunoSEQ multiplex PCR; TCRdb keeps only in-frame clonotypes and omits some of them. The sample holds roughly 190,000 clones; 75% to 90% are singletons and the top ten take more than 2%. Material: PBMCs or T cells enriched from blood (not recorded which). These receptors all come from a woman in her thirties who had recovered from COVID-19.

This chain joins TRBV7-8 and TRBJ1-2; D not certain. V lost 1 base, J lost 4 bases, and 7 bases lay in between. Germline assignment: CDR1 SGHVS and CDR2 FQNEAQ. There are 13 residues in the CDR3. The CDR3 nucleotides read TGTGCCAGCAGCTTAGTGGGCAGCTATGGCTACACCTTC. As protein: CASSLVGSYGYTF. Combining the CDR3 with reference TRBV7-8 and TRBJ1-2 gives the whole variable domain GAGVSQSPRYKVAKRGQDVALRCDPISGHVSLFWYQQALGQGPEFLTYFQNEAQLDKSGLPSDRFFAERPEGSVSTLKIQRTQQEDSAVYLCASSLVGSYGYTFGSGTRLTVV.

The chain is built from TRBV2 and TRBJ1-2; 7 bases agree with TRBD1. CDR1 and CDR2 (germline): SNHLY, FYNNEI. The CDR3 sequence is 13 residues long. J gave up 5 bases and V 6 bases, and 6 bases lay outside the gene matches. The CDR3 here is CASRTTGEYGYTF. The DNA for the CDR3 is TGTGCCAGCAGGACTACAGGGGAATATGGCTACACCTTC.

The CDR3 loop reads CASSLETAGGYTF. The CDR3 DNA follows: TGTGCCAGCAGCTTAGAGACAGCTGGGGGCTACACCTTC. The rearrangement links TRBV7-9 to TRBJ1-2, with a possible D match to TRBD1 (5 bases). In germline, CDR1 is SEHNR, CDR2 FQNEAQ (reference sequence). The CDR3 spans 13 residues. With 1 base removed from V and 8 bases from J, the gap between germline ends came to 11 bases.

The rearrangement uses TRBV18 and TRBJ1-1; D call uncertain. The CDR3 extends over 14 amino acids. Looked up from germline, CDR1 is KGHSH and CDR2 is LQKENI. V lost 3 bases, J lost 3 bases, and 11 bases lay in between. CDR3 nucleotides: TGTGCCAGCTCACCCAGGACGCGGGACACTGAAGCTTTCTTT. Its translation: CASSPRTRDTEAFF.